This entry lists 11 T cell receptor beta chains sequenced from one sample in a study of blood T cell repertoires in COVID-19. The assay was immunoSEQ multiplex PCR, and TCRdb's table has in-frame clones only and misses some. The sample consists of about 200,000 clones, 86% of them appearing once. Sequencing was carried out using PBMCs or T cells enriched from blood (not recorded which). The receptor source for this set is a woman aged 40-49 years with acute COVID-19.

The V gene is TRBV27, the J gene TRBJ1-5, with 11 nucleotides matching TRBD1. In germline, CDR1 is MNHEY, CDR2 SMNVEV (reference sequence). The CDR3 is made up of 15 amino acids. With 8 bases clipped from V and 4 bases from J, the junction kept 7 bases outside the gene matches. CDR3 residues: CASRIGQGANQPQHF. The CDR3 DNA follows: TGTGCCAGCCGCATCGGACAGGGGGCTAATCAGCCCCAGCATTTT.

This chain's CDR3 is CASSPATGETYEQYF. The DNA for the CDR3 is TGTGCCAGCTCACCGGCGACAGGGGAGACCTACGAGCAGTACTTC. The chain is built from TRBV18 and TRBJ2-7; 8 bases map to TRBD1. CDR1 and CDR2 (germline): KGHSH, LQKENI. The CDR3 loop spans 15 amino acids. The V segment lost 3 bases and the J segment 2 bases; nucleotides outside the gene matches: 6. The whole variable domain, filled in from reference TRBV18 and TRBJ2-7, reads NAGVMQNPRHLVRRRGQEARLRCSPMKGHSHVYWYRQLPEEGLKFMVYLQKENIIDESGMPKERFSAEFPKEGPSILRIQQVVRGDSAAYFCASSPATGETYEQYFGPGTRLTVT.

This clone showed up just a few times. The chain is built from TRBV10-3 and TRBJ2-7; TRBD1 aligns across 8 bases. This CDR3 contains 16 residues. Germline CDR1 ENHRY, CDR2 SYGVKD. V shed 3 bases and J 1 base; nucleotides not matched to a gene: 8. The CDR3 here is CAISDNQGAPSYEQYF. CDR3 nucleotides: TGTGCCATCAGTGATAACCAGGGGGCCCCTTCCTACGAGCAGTACTTC.

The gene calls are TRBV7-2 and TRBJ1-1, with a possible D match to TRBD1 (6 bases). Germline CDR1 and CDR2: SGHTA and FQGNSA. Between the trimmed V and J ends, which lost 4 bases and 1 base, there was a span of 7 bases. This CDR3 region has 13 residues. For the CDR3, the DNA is TGTGCCAGCAGCTCGGGACAGAACACTGAAGCTTTCTTT. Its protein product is CASSSGQNTEAFF.

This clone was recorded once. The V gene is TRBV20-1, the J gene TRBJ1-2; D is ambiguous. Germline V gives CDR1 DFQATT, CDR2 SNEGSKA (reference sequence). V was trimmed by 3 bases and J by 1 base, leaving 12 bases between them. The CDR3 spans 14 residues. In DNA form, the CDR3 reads TGCAGTGCTAGTGGAGGGCGCGGTAACTATGGCTACACCTTC. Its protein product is CSASGGRGNYGYTF.

CDR3 coding DNA: TGTGCCAGCAGCTTAGGGGTAGGGGACTTCGGGGATGAGCAGTTCTTC. Residues: CASSLGVGDFGDEQFF. The gene calls are TRBV7-3 and TRBJ2-1, with D possibly matching TRBD2 (6 bases). Trimming shortened V by 2 bases and J by 8 bases, and 19 bases separated the two germline ends. Per germline, CDR1 SGHTA and CDR2 FQGTGA. The CDR3 has 16 residues.

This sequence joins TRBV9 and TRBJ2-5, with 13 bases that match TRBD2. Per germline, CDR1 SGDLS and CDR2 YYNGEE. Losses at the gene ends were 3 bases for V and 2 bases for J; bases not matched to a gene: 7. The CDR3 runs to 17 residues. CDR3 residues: CASSAAGLAGPQETQYF. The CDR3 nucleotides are TGTGCCAGCAGCGCTGCGGGACTAGCGGGACCGCAAGAGACCCAGTACTTC.

Here the CDR3 DNA reads TGTGCCAGCAGTTTAACGGCGGGCTACGAGCAGTACTTC. Translated: CASSLTAGYEQYF. The chain combines TRBV12-3 or TRBV12-4 with TRBJ2-7, with D possibly TRBD2 on 5 matching bases. The CDR3 runs to 13 residues. Trimming removed 2 bases from V and 3 bases from J, with 8 bases in between.

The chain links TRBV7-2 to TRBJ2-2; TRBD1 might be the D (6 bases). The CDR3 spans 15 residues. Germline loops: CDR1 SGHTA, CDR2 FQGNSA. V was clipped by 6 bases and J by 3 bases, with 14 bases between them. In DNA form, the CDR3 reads TGTGCCAGCAGAAGGGGGAGCGAGGACACCGGGGAGCTGTTTTTT. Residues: CASRRGSEDTGELFF.

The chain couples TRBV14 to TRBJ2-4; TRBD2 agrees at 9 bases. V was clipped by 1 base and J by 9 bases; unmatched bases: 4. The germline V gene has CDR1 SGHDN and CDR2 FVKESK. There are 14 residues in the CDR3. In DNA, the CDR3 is TGTGCCAGCAGCCAAGCACTAGCGGGTGGCATTCAGTACTTC. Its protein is CASSQALAGGIQYF.

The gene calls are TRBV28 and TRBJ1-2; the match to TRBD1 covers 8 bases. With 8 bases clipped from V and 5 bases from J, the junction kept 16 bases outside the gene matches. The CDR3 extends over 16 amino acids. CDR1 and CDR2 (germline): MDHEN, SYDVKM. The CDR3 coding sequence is TGTGCCAGCTCTTACCTGGACAGGGCCTCCTCTTATGGCTACACCTTC. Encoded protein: CASSYLDRASSYGYTF.